This TCR beta chain was recorded in a study of neoadjuvant nivolumab and ipilimumab in lung cancer. Turning to the study itself: Nivolumab 3 mg/kg was given days 1, 15 and 29, plus ipilimumab 1 mg/kg day 1 in combination.

Study outcomes and limitations: A small number of samples were TCR sequenced. Only two of four nivolumab-treated tumors gained richness and clonality by surgery. Resected-tumor TCR richness correlated positively with pretherapy blood richness.

As concerns this clone: The antigen is unknown.

The CDR3 spans 15 residues. The germline V gene has CDR1 ENHRY and CDR2 SYGVKD. The J segment lost 3 bases and the V segment lost 10 bases, leaving 13 bases of the junction unmatched. The table came from immunoSEQ multiplex PCR; TCRdb's copy has only in-frame clones and leaves some out. The repertoire holds approximately 30,000 clones, with approximately 78% as singletons. The source was tumor tissue, collected after neoadjuvant nivolumab, alone or with ipilimumab, at or shortly before surgery. This receptor was taken from an adult with non-small cell lung cancer. The chain carries TRBV10-3 and TRBJ2-7; 9 bases line up with TRBD2. The CDR3 coding sequence is TGTGCCAGCAACAACCCGCTAGCGGGGAACTACGAGCAGTACTTC. Its translation is CASNNPLAGNYEQYF.